The source of this TCR beta chain is a study of read filtering for tumor transcriptome and immune sequencing. This library used roughly 400 ng RNA and molecular barcoded adaptors spanning alpha/delta and beta/gamma chains. TCRdb reprocessed the reads via MiXCR and lists one record per CDR3 protein. The table lists 130,000 or so distinct CDR3 sequences, roughly an eighth of them singletons. This CDR3 has 14 amino acids. CDR1 and CDR2 from the germline V gene are SGHTA and FQGNSA. Trimming took 4 bases from V and 5 from J, leaving 14 bases between them. Study-level findings and limits: This fraction held mixed bone marrow immune cells after CD138-negative sorting.

This clonotype was seen many times. Its antigen remains unknown. This TCR derives from a donor older than 35 with multiple myeloma. The chain has TRBV7-2 and TRBJ1-1; D is possibly TRBD1 (5 bases). Sequencing input: a population of CD138-negative cells sorted from bone marrow. The CDR3 sequence: CASSYWDQKTEAFF. The CDR3 DNA reads as TGTGCCAGCAGCTATTGGGACCAGAAGACTGAAGCTTTCTTT.